A selection of T cell receptor beta chains follows, all from one sample in a study of CD8+CD57+ T cells in acquired aplastic anemia. MiXCR, run by TCRdb on the reads, gives a single entry per CDR3 protein. The sample includes roughly 200,000 distinct CDR3 sequences, roughly 65% seen only once; the top ten take approximately 46%. The sequencing input was sorted CD4+, CD8+, or CD8+CD57+ T cells (not recorded which) from PBMCs. These TCRs come from a human donor with aplastic anemia. CDR3s include the opening cysteine and the closing phenylalanine or tryptophan. The D gene is left open where the match is weak. Clone size is stated in some rows and not others, as once, few, many or a class when expanded.

15,TRBJ2-1,many,TRBV12-3/TRBV12-4,-,TGTGCCAGCAGTTCTCGGGGGCGCTCCTACAATGAGCAGTTCTTC,CASSSRGRSYNEQFF
15,TRBJ2-1,-,TRBV7-3,TRBD2,TGTGCCAGCAGCTTACTGGGCCTGGGGGGGGGGGAGCAGTTCTTC,CASSLLGLGGGEQFF
17,TRBJ1-2,-,TRBV3-1,TRBD1,TGTGCCAGCAGCCAAGAGTACCCACGGGGGCAGGGGGATGGCTACACCTTC,CASSQEYPRGQGDGYTF
15,TRBJ1-1,-,TRBV10-3,-,TGTGCCAGCAGTTACTCGTTGCAGGGCTACACTGAAGCTTTCTTT,CASSYSLQGYTEAFF
14,TRBJ2-7,-,TRBV5-1,TRBD2,TGTGCCAGCAGCCAGGGACTAGCGGCGTACGAGCAGTACTTC,CASSQGLAAYEQYF
15,TRBJ2-7,once,TRBV3-1,-,TGTGCCAGCAGCCAAGAGGTGGGGAGCGCCTACGAGCAGTACTTC,CASSQEVGSAYEQYF
16,TRBJ1-4,-,TRBV6-6,TRBD1,TGTGCCAGCAGTTACTCGAGGCAGGGGGCAGGTGAAAAACTGTTTTTT,CASSYSRQGAGEKLFF
15,TRBJ2-2,many,TRBV13,TRBD1,TGTGCCAGCAGCCCCCGGGACAGCAGGATCGGGGAGCTGTTTTTT,CASSPRDSRIGELFF
13,TRBJ2-1,few,TRBV7-8,-,TGTGCCAGCAGCTCAGTTGTTCTGGATGAGCAGTTCTTC,CASSSVVLDEQFF
14,TRBJ2-7,-,TRBV2,-,TGTGCCAGCAGTGAGACTGGGACTTACTACGAGCAGTACTTC,CASSETGTYYEQYF
16,TRBJ2-7,-,TRBV15,-,TGTGCCACCAGCACCCATGACCCCGACAGCTCCTACGAGCAGTACTTC,CATSTHDPDSSYEQYF
15,TRBJ1-1,once,TRBV19,TRBD1,TGTGCCAGTAGTATAGCAGGGGGATTGAACACTGAAGCTTTCTTT,CASSIAGGLNTEAFF
16,TRBJ2-1,-,TRBV10-3,TRBD2,TGTGCCATCAGTGAGTCTCAGGGACTAGCGGGAGTTGAGCAGTTCTTC,CAISESQGLAGVEQFF
12,TRBJ1-5,-,TRBV19,-,TGTGCCAGTAGCTTCGACCGACGCGGTCAGCATTTT,CASSFDRRGQHF
14,TRBJ2-3,-,TRBV7-9,-,TGCGCCAGCACCGAAATCCTGGGACTTGATACGCAGTATTTT,CASTEILGLDTQYF
12,TRBJ1-2,-,TRBV7-9,-,TGTGCCAGCAGCTTAGACAGATATGGCTACACCTTC,CASSLDRYGYTF
12,TRBJ2-7,few,TRBV2,TRBD2,TGTGCCAGCAGTAAGACTAGCGGGAGTCGGTACTTC,CASSKTSGSRYF
13,TRBJ1-2,-,TRBV19,-,TGTGCCAGTAGTCCGGACAGAAGGAGTGGCTACACCTTC,CASSPDRRSGYTF
16,TRBJ1-1,-,TRBV9,TRBD1,TGTGCCAGCAGCCCCCGGGACAGGGTAACGAACACTGAAGCTTTCTTT,CASSPRDRVTNTEAFF
16,TRBJ1-1,-,TRBV20-1,TRBD1,TGCAGTGCCAGTAAGCTGGGACAGGAGTTTTACTCTGAAGCTTTCTTT,CSASKLGQEFYSEAFF
14,TRBJ2-7,-,TRBV24-1,-,TGTGCCACCAGTGATGGGGCAGGGCGGGGCGAGCAGTACTTC,CATSDGAGRGEQYF
10,TRBJ1-1,-,TRBV20-1,-,TGCAGTGCTAGCAACATTGAAGCTTTCTTT,CSASNIEAFF